The 28 T cell receptor beta chains reported below all come from one sample, sequenced in a study of T cell responses to AZD1222 COVID-19 vaccine. The protocol was immunoSEQ multiplex PCR, while the TCRdb copy is restricted to in-frame clones and leaves out a portion. The sample includes more than 95,000 clones, about 91% of them seen just once. The sample in question was peripheral blood, obtained 28 days after the second AZD1222 dose. These receptors were collected from an adult who received the AZD1222 COVID-19 vaccine.

V is TRBV10-1 and J is TRBJ2-1; the D is unclear. The CDR3 is made up of 14 amino acids. Trimming removed 0 bases at V and 2 bases at J, with 5 bases between. The V gene's germline CDR1 is WNHNN and CDR2 SYGVQD (reference sequence). For the CDR3, the DNA is TGCGCCAGCAGTGAGTCGATGGCCTACAATGAGCAGTTCTTC. Protein sequence: CASSESMAYNEQFF.

The chain carries TRBV28 and TRBJ1-3; D uncertain. The CDR3 totals 15 residues. Germline CDR1 MDHEN, CDR2 SYDVKM. With 6 bases removed from V and 4 bases from J, the gap between germline ends came to 16 bases. Here the CDR3 reads CASSSTASVGNTIYF. CDR3 DNA: TGTGCCAGCAGCTCGACCGCATCGGTCGGAAACACCATATATTTT.

The rearrangement joins TRBV4-3 to TRBJ2-7; D is unclear. The CDR3 covers 15 residues. Germline CDR1 reads LGHNA; CDR2 reads YSLEER. Trimming removed 0 bases from V and 0 bases from J, with 9 bases in between. CDR3 protein: CASSQERVNSYEQYF. CDR3 sequence (DNA): TGCGCCAGCAGCCAAGAACGGGTCAACTCCTACGAGCAGTACTTC.

This clone was counted a few times. The CDR3 is CSVRPRQGLNEQFF. The CDR3 DNA follows: TGCAGCGTTCGGCCCAGACAGGGTCTCAATGAGCAGTTCTTC. The chain employs TRBV29-1 and TRBJ2-1; 7 bases agree with TRBD1. This CDR3 has 14 amino acids. Germline CDR1 reads SQVTM; CDR2 reads ANQGSEA. With 5 bases clipped from V and 6 bases from J, the junction kept 10 bases outside the gene matches.

This sequence joins TRBV6-5 and TRBJ2-1, with unresolved D. The V gene lost 4 bases and the J gene lost 9 bases, with 16 bases spanning the gap. The CDR3 is made up of 14 amino acids. Per the germline V gene, CDR1 is MNHEY and CDR2 is SVGAGI. CDR3 sequence: CASSSVAAWGEQFF. CDR3 nucleotides: TGTGCCAGCAGTTCCGTGGCGGCATGGGGTGAGCAGTTCTTC.

CDR3 loop: CASSYGTGVGDTQYF. DNA for the CDR3: TGTGCCAGCAGTTACGGGACGGGAGTGGGGGATACGCAGTATTTT. The chain has TRBV6-2 or TRBV6-3 and TRBJ2-3, with a possible D match to TRBD2 (6 bases). Trimming removed 2 bases from V and 6 bases from J, with 15 bases in between. The germline V gene has CDR1 MNHEY and CDR2 SVGEGT. CDR3 size: 15 residues.

The chain joins TRBV21-1 to TRBJ1-1; the table names TRBD1, a call not compared with the DNA. TRBV21-1 is annotated as a pseudogene. The CDR3 sequence is 16 residues long. The CDR3: CASSKGKARANTEAFF. DNA for the CDR3: TGTGCCAGCAGCAAAGGGAAGGCCAGGGCAAACACTGAAGCTTTCTTT.

The V and J genes are TRBV24-1 and TRBJ2-2; no firm D call. The CDR3 sequence is 15 residues long. V was cut by 5 bases and J by 4 bases, with 13 bases left in between. Looked up from germline, CDR1 is KGHDR and CDR2 is SFDVKD. The CDR3 region has the DNA TGTGCCACCAGTGGAGACACACATAGCACCGGGGAGCTGTTTTTT. It is translated as CATSGDTHSTGELFF.

The J gene is TRBJ2-3, the V gene TRBV7-8; D remains ambiguous. From germline, CDR1 is SGHVS and CDR2 FQNEAQ. The V end was cut by 0 bases, the J end by 0 bases, with 7 bases between. CDR3 length equals 15 residues. The CDR3 DNA sequence: TGTGCCAGCAGCTTAGCGGTACAGAGCACAGATACGCAGTATTTT. This sequence encodes CASSLAVQSTDTQYF.

The V gene is TRBV5-1, the J gene TRBJ1-2; no definite D call. The CDR3 consists of 13 residues. Germline loops: CDR1 SGHRS, CDR2 YFSETQ. V was trimmed by 3 bases and J by 2 bases, leaving 8 bases between them. CDR3: CASSSSENYGYTF. The CDR3 DNA reads as TGCGCCAGCAGCTCCTCAGAAAACTATGGCTACACCTTC. The full variable domain, in which reference TRBV5-1 and TRBJ1-2 provide the parts outside the CDR3, is KAGVTQTPRYLIKTRGQQVTLSCSPISGHRSVSWYQQTPGQGLQFLFEYFSETQRNKGNFPGRFSGRQFSNSRSEMNVSTLELGDSALYLCASSSSENYGYTFGSGTRLTVV.

V gene TRBV19 combines with J gene TRBJ1-2, with a tentative D call TRBD1 (5 bases). V lost 4 bases to trimming and J lost 7 bases, with 13 bases between them. CDR1 is LNHDA and CDR2 is SQIVND in the germline V gene (reference sequence). This CDR3 region has 13 residues. The CDR3 coding sequence is TGTGCCAGTAGTAGAGGAGGGGATGGTGGCTACACCTTC. This translates into CASSRGGDGGYTF.

The J gene is TRBJ2-7, the V gene TRBV4-3; D is uncertain. This CDR3 region has 15 residues. Germline loops: CDR1 LGHNA, CDR2 YSLEER. Trimming left V 0 bases short and J 2 bases short, with 11 bases between. CDR3 sequence reads: CASSQDYGQTYEQYF. CDR3 in DNA: TGCGCCAGCAGCCAAGATTACGGCCAAACCTACGAGCAGTACTTC.

V and J are TRBV28 and TRBJ2-2, with D unresolved. This CDR3 contains 12 residues. From germline, CDR1 is MDHEN and CDR2 SYDVKM. V lost 8 bases and J lost 1, with 5 bases in between. This chain's CDR3 is CASAWNTGELFF. In nucleotides, the CDR3 is TGTGCCAGCGCTTGGAACACCGGGGAGCTGTTTTTT.

This chain connects TRBV5-5 to TRBJ2-5; a possible D gene is TRBD2 (5 bases). The CDR3 consists of 13 residues. Germline-derived CDR1 and CDR2 are SGHKS and YYEKEE (reference sequence). Trimming took 5 bases from V and 0 from J, leaving 8 bases between them. This CDR3 is CASSLDYQETQYF. CDR3 bases: TGTGCCAGCAGTCTGGACTACCAAGAGACCCAGTACTTC. The variable domain in full, completed from reference TRBV5-5 and TRBJ2-5, reads DAGVTQSPTHLIKTRGQQVTLRCSPISGHKSVSWYQQVLGQGPQFIFQYYEKEERGRGNFPDRFSARQFPNYSSELNVNALLLGDSALYLCASSLDYQETQYFGPGTRLLVL.

This clone has a single count. This chain joins TRBV7-6 and TRBJ2-3; no reliable D call. This CDR3 spans 15 amino acids. The V end was cut by 4 bases, the J end by 6 bases, with 17 bases between. The germline V gene encodes CDR1 SGHVS and CDR2 FNYEAQ. In DNA form, the CDR3 reads TGTGCCAGCAGCTCAAAGGGTAGCATCGTCGATACGCAGTATTTT. It codes for CASSSKGSIVDTQYF.

The CDR3 nucleotides are TGTGCCAGCAGTCCACAGGGGGTCCCGAACACTGAAGCTTTCTTT. Encoded protein: CASSPQGVPNTEAFF. This sequence joins TRBV6-5 and TRBJ1-1; 8 bases fit TRBD1. The CDR3 is 15 amino acids. CDR1 MNHEY and CDR2 SVGAGI come from the germline V gene. The trim removed 5 bases at V and 1 base at J, leaving 6 bases unmatched.

V is TRBV25-1 and J is TRBJ1-6, with D unclear. Germline V gene data show CDR1 as MGHDK and CDR2 as SYGVNS. There are 16 residues in the CDR3. V lost 4 bases and J 5 bases, leaving 15 bases between the germline ends. The CDR3 DNA reads TGTGCCAGCAGTGCCCGCCTGGGATATAATAATTCACCCCTCCACTTT. Translated: CASSARLGYNNSPLHF.

The V gene is TRBV5-8, the J gene TRBJ1-4, with 8 positions matching TRBD1. The CDR3 runs to 16 residues. V was pared by 2 bases and J by 1 base, with 4 bases of the junction left unmatched. CDR1 is SGHTS, CDR2 YDEGEE, per germline. CDR3 in DNA: TGTGCCAGCAGCTTAGGACAGGGAAGAACTAATGAAAAACTGTTTTTT. Its translation: CASSLGQGRTNEKLFF. Drawing the rest from reference TRBV5-8 and TRBJ1-4, the complete variable domain is EAGVTQSPTHLIKTRGQQATLRCSPISGHTSVYWYQQALGLGLQFLLWYDEGEERNRGNFPPRFSGRQFPNYSSELNVNALELEDSALYLCASSLGQGRTNEKLFFGSGTQLSVL.

The chain couples TRBV18 to TRBJ1-1; tentative D call: TRBD1 (6 bases). V was cut by 2 bases and J by 5 bases, with 12 bases left in between. This CDR3 has 14 residues. Germline loops: CDR1 KGHSH, CDR2 LQKENI. CDR3 bases: TGTGCCAGCTCACCAGGGGGCCCCGTAACTGAAGCTTTCTTT. Translation gives CASSPGGPVTEAFF.

The chain has TRBV7-6 and TRBJ2-7; tentative D call: TRBD1 (5 bases). The CDR3 has 15 residues. Deletions cut 1 base from V and 2 bases from J, with 12 bases between. The V gene's germline CDR1 is SGHVS and CDR2 FNYEAQ. The DNA for the CDR3 is TGTGCCAGCAGCTTAGGGTCAGGGTCCCCCTACGAGCAGTACTTC. Its protein is CASSLGSGSPYEQYF. Full variable domain (rest looked up from reference TRBV7-6 and TRBJ2-7): GAGVSQSPRYKVTKRGQDVALRCDPISGHVSLYWYRQALGQGPEFLTYFNYEAQQDKSGLPNDRFSAERPEGSISTLTIQRTEQRDSAMYRCASSLGSGSPYEQYFGPGTRLTVT.

This chain joins TRBV10-3 and TRBJ2-2; 9 nucleotides match TRBD2. Germline CDR1 ENHRY, CDR2 SYGVKD. The CDR3 has 15 amino acids. Trimming removed 3 bases from V and 7 bases from J; junction bases left unmatched: 6. CDR3 DNA sequence: TGTGCCATCAGTGAACTAGCGGGCCATGGCGGGGAGCTGTTTTTT. Translation: CAISELAGHGGELFF.

This clone came up once. The chain carries TRBV4-3 and TRBJ2-7, with D unclear. Trimming cost V 1 base and J 4 bases, with 11 bases left between them. The CDR3 spans 14 residues. Germline loops: CDR1 LGHNA, CDR2 YSLEER. The DNA for the CDR3 is TGCGCCAGCAGCCAAGGAAAAATAGGGTACGAGCAGTACTTC. This codes for CASSQGKIGYEQYF.

The chain uses TRBV9 and TRBJ2-4, with TRBD1 matching over 7 bases. Germline V gene lookup returns CDR1 SGDLS and CDR2 YYNGEE. The CDR3 is 14 residues long. J gave up 7 bases and V 2 bases, and 6 bases lay outside the gene matches. The CDR3 DNA is TGTGCCAGCAGCGTTGGGACAGCTGGTAACATTCAGTACTTC. Translated: CASSVGTAGNIQYF.

The chain joins TRBV18 to TRBJ2-1; D is unclear. CDR1 KGHSH and CDR2 LQKENI come from the germline V gene. The CDR3 is 15 amino acids. Deletions cut 2 bases from V and 10 bases from J, with 18 bases between. The CDR3 nucleotides are TGTGCCAGCTCACCATCCGGTTTGAGGTCACTGGAGCAGTTCTTC. Translating gives CASSPSGLRSLEQFF.

The chain recombines TRBV7-2 with TRBJ2-5; D might be TRBD1 (5 bases). The CDR3 is 13 residues long. The V gene lost 5 bases and the J gene lost 2 bases, with 9 bases spanning the gap. Looked up from germline, CDR1 is SGHTA and CDR2 is FQGNSA. This CDR3 reads CASSTRQQETQYF. As DNA, the CDR3 is TGTGCCAGCAGCACCCGACAGCAAGAGACCCAGTACTTC.

The V gene is TRBV7-9, the J gene TRBJ2-5; the match to TRBD1 covers 8 bases. Germline V lookup: CDR1 SEHNR, CDR2 FQNEAQ (reference sequence). This CDR3 comprises 14 residues. V was pared by 1 base and J by 5 bases, with 3 bases of the junction left unmatched. CDR3: CASSLGTGTETQYF. In DNA, the CDR3 is TGTGCCAGCAGCTTAGGGACAGGGACGGAGACCCAGTACTTC. The full variable domain, rest sourced from reference TRBV7-9 and TRBJ2-5, is DTGVSQNPRHKITKRGQNVTFRCDPISEHNRLYWYRQTLGQGPEFLTYFQNEAQLEKSRLLSDRFSAERPKGSFSTLEIQRTEQGDSAMYLCASSLGTGTETQYFGPGTRLLVL.

The V gene is TRBV11-2, the J gene TRBJ2-1, with 9 bases aligning to TRBD1. CDR3 length: 15 residues. Germline assignment: CDR1 SGHAT and CDR2 FQNNGV. The V segment lost 4 bases and the J segment 6 bases; nucleotides outside the gene matches: 7. The chain's CDR3 is CASSSDRGSLNEQFF. The CDR3 DNA sequence: TGTGCCAGCAGCTCGGACAGGGGTTCCCTCAATGAGCAGTTCTTC.

The genes are TRBV28 and TRBJ2-3; the D is unclear. This CDR3 spans 15 amino acids. The V gene lost 6 bases and the J gene lost 0 bases, with 13 bases spanning the gap. Germline V lookup: CDR1 MDHEN, CDR2 SYDVKM. The CDR3 coding sequence is TGTGCCAGCAGACGAGACGGAACTAGCACAGATACGCAGTATTTT. This gives the protein CASRRDGTSTDTQYF.